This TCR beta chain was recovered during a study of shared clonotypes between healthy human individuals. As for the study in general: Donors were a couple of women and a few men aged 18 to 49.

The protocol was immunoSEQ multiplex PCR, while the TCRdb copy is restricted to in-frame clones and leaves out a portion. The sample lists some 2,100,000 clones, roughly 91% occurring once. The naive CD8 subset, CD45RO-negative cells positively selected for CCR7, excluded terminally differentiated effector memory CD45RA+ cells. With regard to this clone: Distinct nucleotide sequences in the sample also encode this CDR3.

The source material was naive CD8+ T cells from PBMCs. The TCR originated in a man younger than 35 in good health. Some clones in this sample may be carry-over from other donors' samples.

The CDR3 spells CAWRASGEYEQYF. CDR3 bases: TGTGCCTGGAGGGCTAGCGGGGAATACGAGCAGTACTTC. This sequence joins TRBV30 and TRBJ2-7; 9 bases agree with TRBD2. Germline CDR1 and CDR2: GTSNPN and SVGIG (reference sequence). This CDR3 is built from 13 residues. The ends lost 3 bases at V and 4 bases at J; junction bases unmatched: 4.